This TCR beta chain was sequenced for a study of blood T cell repertoires in COVID-19. At the level of the study: Both acute and convalescent COVID-19 samples were obtained from the United States, Italy and Spain. Sample material is recorded as cDNA or gDNA derived from T cells, B-cell-depleted T cells, or PBMCs.

Clones were read by immunoSEQ multiplex PCR, and TCRdb kept only the in-frame ones, dropping some. The sample yields 50,000 to 65,000 clones, around two thirds seen once. CDR1 and CDR2 from the germline V gene are MNHNY and SVGAGI (reference sequence). The CDR3 is 11 residues long. V lost 8 bases, J lost 8 bases, and 11 bases lay in between. The table lists this clone with a few counts. Sequencing was carried out using PBMCs or T cells enriched from blood (not recorded which). This clonotype was obtained from a woman aged 60-75 years who had been exposed to COVID-19. This sequence joins TRBV6-6 and TRBJ2-3, with D perhaps matching TRBD2 (5 bases). Here the CDR3 reads CASLGGGTQYF. The CDR3 nucleotides are TGTGCCAGCCTGGGCGGAGGTACGCAGTATTTT.